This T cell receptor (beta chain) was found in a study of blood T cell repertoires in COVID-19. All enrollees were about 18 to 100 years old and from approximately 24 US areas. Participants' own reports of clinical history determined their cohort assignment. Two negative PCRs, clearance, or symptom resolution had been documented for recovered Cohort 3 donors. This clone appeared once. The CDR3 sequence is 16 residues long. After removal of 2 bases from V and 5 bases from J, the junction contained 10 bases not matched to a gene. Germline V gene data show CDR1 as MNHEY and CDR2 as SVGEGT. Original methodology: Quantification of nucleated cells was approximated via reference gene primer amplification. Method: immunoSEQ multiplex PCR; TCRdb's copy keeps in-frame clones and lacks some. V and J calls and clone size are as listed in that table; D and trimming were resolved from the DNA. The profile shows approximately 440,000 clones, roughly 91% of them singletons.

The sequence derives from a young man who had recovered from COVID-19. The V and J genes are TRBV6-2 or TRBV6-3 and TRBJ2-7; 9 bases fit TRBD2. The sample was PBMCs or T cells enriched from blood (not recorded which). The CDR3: CASSYPPGLAFDEQYF. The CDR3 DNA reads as TGTGCCAGCAGTTACCCTCCGGGACTAGCCTTCGACGAGCAGTACTTC.